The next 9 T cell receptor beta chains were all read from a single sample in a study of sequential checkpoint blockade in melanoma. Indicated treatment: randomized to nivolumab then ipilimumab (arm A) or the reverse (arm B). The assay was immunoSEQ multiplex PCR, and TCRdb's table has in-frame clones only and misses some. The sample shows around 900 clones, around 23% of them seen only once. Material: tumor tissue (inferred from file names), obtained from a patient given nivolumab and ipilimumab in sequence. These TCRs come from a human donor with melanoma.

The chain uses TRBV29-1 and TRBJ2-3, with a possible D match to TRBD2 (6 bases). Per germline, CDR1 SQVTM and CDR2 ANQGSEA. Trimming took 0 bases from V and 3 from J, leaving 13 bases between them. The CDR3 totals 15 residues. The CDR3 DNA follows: TGCAGCGTTGAAGATCAGAGGGCGGGGACAGATACGCAGTATTTT. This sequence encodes CSVEDQRAGTDTQYF.

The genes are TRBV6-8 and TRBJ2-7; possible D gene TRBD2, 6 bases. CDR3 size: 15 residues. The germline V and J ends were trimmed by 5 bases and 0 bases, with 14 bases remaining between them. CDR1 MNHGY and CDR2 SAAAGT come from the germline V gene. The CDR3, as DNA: TGTGCCAGCAGTCAGACCGGGACTCCCTCCTACGAGCAGTACTTC. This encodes CASSQTGTPSYEQYF.

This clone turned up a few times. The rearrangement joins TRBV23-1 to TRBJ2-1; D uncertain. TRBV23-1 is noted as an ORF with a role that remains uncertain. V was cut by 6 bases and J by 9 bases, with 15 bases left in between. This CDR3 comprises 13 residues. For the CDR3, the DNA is TGCGCCAGCAGCTTGAGTGGTACGGGTGAGCAGTTCTTC. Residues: CASSLSGTGEQFF.

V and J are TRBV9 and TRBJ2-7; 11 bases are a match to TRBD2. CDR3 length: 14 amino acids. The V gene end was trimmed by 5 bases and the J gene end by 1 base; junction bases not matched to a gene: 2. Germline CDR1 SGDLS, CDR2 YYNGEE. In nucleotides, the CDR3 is TGTGCCAGCAGTGGGACTAGCGGATCCTACGAGCAGTACTTC. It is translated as CASSGTSGSYEQYF.

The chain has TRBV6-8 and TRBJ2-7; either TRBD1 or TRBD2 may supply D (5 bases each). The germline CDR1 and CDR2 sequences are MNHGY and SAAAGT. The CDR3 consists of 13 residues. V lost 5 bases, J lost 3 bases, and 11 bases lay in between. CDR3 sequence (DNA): TGTGCCAGCAGTAGGGACCGAGGCTACGAGCAGTACTTC. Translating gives CASSRDRGYEQYF.

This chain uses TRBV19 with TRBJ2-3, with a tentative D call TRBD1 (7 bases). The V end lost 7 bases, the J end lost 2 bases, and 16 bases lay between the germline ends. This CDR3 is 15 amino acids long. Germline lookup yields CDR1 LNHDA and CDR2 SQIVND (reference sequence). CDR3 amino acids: CASKAQGGTTDTQYF. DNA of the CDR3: TGTGCCAGTAAGGCGCAGGGGGGAACCACAGATACGCAGTATTTT. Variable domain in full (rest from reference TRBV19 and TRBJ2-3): DGGITQSPKYLFRKEGQNVTLSCEQNLNHDAMYWYRQDPGQGLRLIYYSQIVNDFQKGDIAEGYSVSREKKESFPLTVTSAQKNPTAFYLCASKAQGGTTDTQYFGPGTRLTVL.

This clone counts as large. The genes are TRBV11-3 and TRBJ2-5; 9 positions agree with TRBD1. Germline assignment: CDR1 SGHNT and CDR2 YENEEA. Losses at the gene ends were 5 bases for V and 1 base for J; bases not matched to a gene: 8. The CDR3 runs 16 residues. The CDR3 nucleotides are TGTGCCAGCAGCGCTTCCGGGACAGGGAGCCAAGAGACCCAGTACTTC. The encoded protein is CASSASGTGSQETQYF. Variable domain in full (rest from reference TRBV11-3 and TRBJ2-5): EAGVVQSPRYKIIEKKQPVAFWCNPISGHNTLYWYLQNLGQGPELLIRYENEEAVDDSQLPKDRFSAERLKGVDSTLKIQPAELGDSAVYLCASSASGTGSQETQYFGPGTRLLVL.

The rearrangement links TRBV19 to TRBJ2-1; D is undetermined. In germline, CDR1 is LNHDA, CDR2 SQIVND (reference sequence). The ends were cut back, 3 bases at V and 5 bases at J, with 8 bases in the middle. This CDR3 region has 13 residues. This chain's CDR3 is CASSIVPNNEQFF. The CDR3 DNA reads TGTGCCAGTAGTATTGTGCCCAACAATGAGCAGTTCTTC. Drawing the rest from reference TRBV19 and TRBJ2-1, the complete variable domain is DGGITQSPKYLFRKEGQNVTLSCEQNLNHDAMYWYRQDPGQGLRLIYYSQIVNDFQKGDIAEGYSVSREKKESFPLTVTSAQKNPTAFYLCASSIVPNNEQFFGPGTRLTVL.

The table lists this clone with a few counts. The CDR3 protein is CASSQDLASQETQYF. The CDR3 DNA reads TGCGCCAGCAGCCAAGATCTAGCTTCCCAAGAGACCCAGTACTTC. J is TRBJ2-5 and V is TRBV4-1, with a possible D match to TRBD2 (5 bases). Germline V gene lookup returns CDR1 MGHRA and CDR2 YSYEKL. Trimming stripped 0 bases from V and 1 base from J, with 9 bases between. This CDR3 region has 15 residues.